This T cell receptor (beta chain) was identified in a study of cytomegalovirus exposure and HLA in healthy donors. V shed 5 bases and J shed 3 bases, with 10 bases lying between them. Germline V gene lookup returns CDR1 SGHAT and CDR2 FQNNGV. This CDR3 has 13 residues. On this clone itself: Its specificity is unknown.

The PCR had 60 Vbeta and 13 Jbeta primers. Measured with immunoSEQ multiplex PCR; TCRdb has only the in-frame clones, and not every one. This table holds 60,000 to 70,000 clones. General observations from the study: Through in vitro validation, three CMV-associated chains were shown to be specific for CMV antigens. Most TCRs appeared rarely, but some public TCRs recurred in many donors.

The chain uses TRBV11-2 and TRBJ1-1; D may be TRBD1 (5 bases). The sequencing input was PBMCs. The clonotype was recovered from a man aged 25-45 years in good health and CMV-seropositive. CDR3 DNA: TGTGCCAGCAGCCACAGGTCCTACACTGAAGCTTTCTTT. It yields the protein CASSHRSYTEAFF.